The 23 T cell receptor beta chains below were found in one sample sequenced in a study of blood T cell repertoires in COVID-19. Only in-frame clones appear in the TCRdb table, and some are missing; sequencing was by immunoSEQ multiplex PCR. The sample carries over 250,000 clones, 65% to 90% recorded once. What was sequenced was peripheral blood. The receptors derive from a human donor in a cohort sampled during active COVID-19.

The chain employs TRBV24-1 and TRBJ1-1, with D unclear. The V end lost 3 bases, the J end lost 4 bases, and 8 bases lay between the germline ends. Per germline, CDR1 KGHDR and CDR2 SFDVKD. This CDR3 contains 13 residues. The CDR3 region has the DNA TGTGCCACCAGTGATCCGGGTGGCACTGAAGCTTTCTTT. As protein: CATSDPGGTEAFF.

The chain uses TRBV28 and TRBJ2-6, with a tentative D call TRBD2 (5 bases). The CDR3 sequence is 15 residues long. The V end was cut by 7 bases, the J end by 11 bases, with 21 bases between. Germline CDR1 MDHEN, CDR2 SYDVKM. CDR3 sequence: CASKRRRGSNDVLTF. The CDR3, as DNA: TGTGCCAGCAAGAGAAGGAGAGGGTCTAACGACGTCCTGACTTTC.

The count of this clone is one. This chain uses TRBV5-4 with TRBJ1-2; D might be TRBD1 (6 bases). The ends were cut back, 2 bases at V and 3 bases at J, with 11 bases in the middle. Germline loops: CDR1 SGHNT, CDR2 YYREEE (reference sequence). The CDR3 is 14 amino acids. The CDR3 region is CASSLQGMDYGYTF. In DNA form, the CDR3 reads TGTGCCAGCAGCTTACAGGGTATGGACTATGGCTACACCTTC.

The chain joins TRBV5-1 to TRBJ2-2, with TRBD1 matching over 7 bases. This CDR3 region has 15 residues. Germline trimming cut 4 bases from V and 4 bases from J; bases unmatched to any gene: 7. The V gene's germline CDR1 is SGHRS and CDR2 YFSETQ. The CDR3 loop is CASSITGAPTGELFF. CDR3 bases: TGCGCCAGCAGCATAACAGGGGCCCCCACCGGGGAGCTGTTTTTT.

The chain uses TRBV30 and TRBJ1-1, with 8 nucleotides matching TRBD1. The CDR3 is made up of 12 amino acids. Germline values: CDR1 GTSNPN, CDR2 SVGIG (reference sequence). Losses at the gene ends were 7 bases for V and 0 bases for J; bases not matched to a gene: 1. CDR3 DNA sequence: TGTGCCTCGGACAGGGTGAACACTGAAGCTTTCTTT. It encodes CASDRVNTEAFF.

CDR3 residues: CASTVEREYHEQYF. For the CDR3, the DNA is TGTGCCAGCACGGTAGAGCGGGAGTACCACGAGCAGTACTTC. The chain recombines TRBV7-2 with TRBJ2-7; 8 bases match TRBD2. CDR1 and CDR2 from the germline V gene are SGHTA and FQGNSA. The V gene end was trimmed by 7 bases and the J gene end by 5 bases; junction bases not matched to a gene: 10. CDR3 size: 14 residues.

This CDR3 reads CASSLVAWGHVEKLFF. In nucleotides, the CDR3 is TGTGCCAGCAGCTTAGTGGCTTGGGGGCATGTGGAAAAACTGTTTTTT. V usage is TRBV7-9 and J usage is TRBJ1-4; the D gene is possibly TRBD1 (6 bases). The germline V gene has CDR1 SEHNR and CDR2 FQNEAQ (reference sequence). V was pared by 1 base and J by 8 bases, with 17 bases between. The CDR3 totals 16 residues. Based on the CDR3 plus reference TRBV7-9 and TRBJ1-4, the full variable domain is DTGVSQNPRHKITKRGQNVTFRCDPISEHNRLYWYRQTLGQGPEFLTYFQNEAQLEKSRLLSDRFSAERPKGSFSTLEIQRTEQGDSAMYLCASSLVAWGHVEKLFFGSGTQLSVL.

This clone has just a few counts. The chain carries TRBV6-5 and TRBJ1-5; 7 bases line up with TRBD1. J was trimmed by 5 bases and V by 6 bases; bases with no gene match: 7. Germline CDR1 reads MNHEY; CDR2 reads SVGAGI. The CDR3 spans 14 residues. CDR3 protein: CASRARQGDQPQHF. In DNA form, the CDR3 reads TGTGCCAGCAGGGCTAGACAGGGAGATCAGCCCCAGCATTTT.

This chain links TRBV2 with TRBJ1-3; D is unresolved. Germline CDR1 reads SNHLY; CDR2 reads FYNNEI. The CDR3 runs 13 residues. V lost 7 bases and J 3 bases, leaving 10 bases between the germline ends. CDR3 bases: TGTGCCAGCACTTTCTTCAGTGGAAACACCATATATTTT. This translates into CASTFFSGNTIYF.

V usage is TRBV5-1 and J usage is TRBJ1-1; D remains ambiguous. V was clipped by 1 base and J by 0 bases, with 10 bases between them. CDR1 SGHRS and CDR2 YFSETQ come from the germline V gene. This CDR3 spans 15 amino acids. This CDR3 reads CASSLQAYMNTEAFF. The CDR3 DNA sequence: TGCGCCAGCAGCTTGCAGGCCTACATGAACACTGAAGCTTTCTTT.

The chain is built from TRBV19 and TRBJ2-3; 8 bases are shared with TRBD2. Germline CDR1 LNHDA, CDR2 SQIVND (reference sequence). Trimming cost V 7 bases and J 4 bases; bases outside gene matches: 10. The CDR3 consists of 15 residues. DNA of the CDR3: TGTGCCAGTAAAGGAGGCGGGAGGACCCCAGATACGCAGTATTTT. Translating gives CASKGGGRTPDTQYF. The full variable domain, in which reference TRBV19 and TRBJ2-3 provide the parts outside the CDR3, is DGGITQSPKYLFRKEGQNVTLSCEQNLNHDAMYWYRQDPGQGLRLIYYSQIVNDFQKGDIAEGYSVSREKKESFPLTVTSAQKNPTAFYLCASKGGGRTPDTQYFGPGTRLTVL.

The V call is TRBV18, the J call TRBJ1-5; unclear D gene. The V gene's germline CDR1 is KGHSH and CDR2 LQKENI. The ends were cut back, 6 bases at V and 7 bases at J, with 16 bases in the middle. This CDR3 has 14 amino acids. CDR3 region: CASSSQEAPQPQHF. The CDR3 bases are TGTGCCAGCTCCTCCCAGGAGGCCCCACAGCCCCAGCATTTT.

The genes are TRBV7-2 and TRBJ2-1; unclear D gene. The CDR3 contains 16 residues. From germline, CDR1 is SGHTA and CDR2 FQGNSA. V lost 7 bases to trimming and J lost 4 bases, with 20 bases between them. CDR3 in amino acids: CASNRDINQPYNEQFF. In DNA, the CDR3 is TGTGCCAGCAACCGCGACATAAATCAGCCTTACAATGAGCAGTTCTTC. The variable domain in full, completed from reference TRBV7-2 and TRBJ2-1, reads GAGVSQSPSNKVTEKGKDVELRCDPISGHTALYWYRQSLGQGLEFLIYFQGNSAPDKSGLPSDRFSAERTGGSVSTLTIQRTQQEDSAVYLCASNRDINQPYNEQFFGPGTRLTVL.

This rearrangement joins TRBV28 to TRBJ1-2; TRBD1 might be the D (5 bases). V gave up 8 bases and J gave up 7 bases, with 11 bases separating them. The CDR3 covers 11 residues. CDR1 and CDR2 from the germline V gene are MDHEN and SYDVKM. CDR3 in DNA: TGTGCCAGCGGATGGGGCTCTGGCTACACCTTC. Its protein product is CASGWGSGYTF.

This clone was seen a few times. CDR3 sequence (DNA): TGCGCCAGCCGAGTAAATCGCGAGCAGTACTTC. Amino acids: CASRVNREQYF. This rearrangement joins TRBV23-1 to TRBJ2-7; D is ambiguous. TRBV23-1 is annotated as an ORF whose role is uncertain. V shed 8 bases and J shed 6 bases, with 11 bases lying between them. The CDR3 extends over 11 amino acids.

The rearrangement joins TRBV21-1 to TRBJ1-4; the table names TRBD1, a call not compared with the DNA. TRBV21-1 is given as a pseudogene. This CDR3 is built from 17 residues. The chain's CDR3 is CASSKYGGQNDKEKLFF. As DNA, the CDR3 is TGTGCCAGCAGCAAATACGGGGGACAGAACGATAAGGAAAAACTGTTTTTT.

The rearrangement links TRBV6-5 to TRBJ1-2, with D possibly being TRBD1 (6 bases). Trimming pared 0 bases from V and 5 bases from J, leaving 13 bases between. The germline gives CDR1 MNHEY, CDR2 SVGAGI. The CDR3 runs 15 residues. CDR3 nucleotide sequence: TGTGCCAGCAGTTACTCTCTGACAGGACAATATGGCTACACCTTC. Translation: CASSYSLTGQYGYTF.

A single count supports this clone. The gene calls are TRBV5-5 and TRBJ1-1; weak D call: TRBD1 (5 bases). The germline V gene encodes CDR1 SGHKS and CDR2 YYEKEE (reference sequence). CDR3 length: 15 residues. V was clipped by 1 base and J by 0 bases, with 10 bases between them. The CDR3 nucleotides read TGTGCCAGCAGCTTGCGGGAGGGGATGAACACTGAAGCTTTCTTT. Its translation is CASSLREGMNTEAFF. Looking up the rest from reference TRBV5-5 and TRBJ1-1 gives the full variable domain: DAGVTQSPTHLIKTRGQQVTLRCSPISGHKSVSWYQQVLGQGPQFIFQYYEKEERGRGNFPDRFSARQFPNYSSELNVNALLLGDSALYLCASSLREGMNTEAFFGQGTRLTVV.

The rearrangement links TRBV2 to TRBJ2-2; possibly TRBD2 for D (5 bases). This CDR3 contains 19 residues. Per the germline V gene, CDR1 is SNHLY and CDR2 is FYNNEI. Trimming took off 0 bases at V and 2 bases at J, with 19 bases between the two ends. CDR3 bases: TGTGCCAGCAGTGAAGCGTCGGTTACTAGTTTGGGAAACACCGGGGAGCTGTTTTTT. This gives the protein CASSEASVTSLGNTGELFF.

The rearrangement joins TRBV7-2 to TRBJ1-5; D uncertain. The CDR3 consists of 14 residues. Trimming pared 1 base from V and 4 bases from J, leaving 8 bases between. CDR1 is SGHTA, CDR2 FQGNSA, per germline. CDR3: CASSLGRRNQPQHF. CDR3 sequence (DNA): TGTGCCAGCAGCTTAGGGCGGAGGAATCAGCCCCAGCATTTT.

The rearrangement links TRBV5-1 to TRBJ1-4; 7 nucleotides match TRBD1. Germline values: CDR1 SGHRS, CDR2 YFSETQ. The J segment lost 4 bases and the V segment lost 5 bases, leaving 17 bases of the junction unmatched. CDR3 size: 18 residues. The CDR3 sequence is CASSSSGTAEPVNEKLFF. As DNA, the CDR3 is TGCGCCAGCAGTTCCTCTGGGACAGCCGAACCAGTTAATGAAAAACTGTTTTTT.

Worth noting for this clone: The germline gene is not matched at one end of the junction; a read error may be the cause. This chain uses TRBV12-3 or TRBV12-4 with TRBJ2-3; a possible D gene is TRBD2 (6 bases). The CDR3 runs 13 residues. This chain's CDR3 is CASSLPPGTSPNF. The CDR3 nucleotides are TGTGCCAGCAGTCTTCCCCCCGGGACTTCACCCAATTTT.

This sequence joins TRBV12-3 or TRBV12-4 and TRBJ1-1; 8 nucleotides align to TRBD1. This CDR3 is built from 12 residues. V shed 6 bases, J shed 10 bases, and the junction held 7 bases outside the gene matches. The DNA for the CDR3 is TGTGCCAGCAGCGGGACAGGCGGGAGAGCTTTCTTT. Its translation is CASSGTGGRAFF.